One and the same sample provided the 27 T cell receptor beta chains below, sequenced in a study of blood T cells in healthy people across ages. It was with a sample-barcoded 5' primer and a J-beta primer mix that a second PCR of about 6 to 12 cycles was run. TCRdb processed the 5' RACE reads anew with MiXCR; each CDR3 protein has one entry. This sample has over a million distinct CDR3 sequences, with about 43% found just once. The sample consisted of blood. These receptors were taken from a woman aged 18-30 years in good health.

The chain has TRBV12-3 or TRBV12-4 and TRBJ2-3, with D possibly matching TRBD2 (5 bases). Trimming pared 6 bases from V and 3 bases from J, leaving 19 bases between. The CDR3 sequence is 16 residues long. DNA of the CDR3: TGTGCCAGCAGCTCCCGGATGAGGGTTTCGACAGATACGCAGTATTTT. Amino acids: CASSSRMRVSTDTQYF.

The rearrangement uses TRBV7-2 and TRBJ2-1; D possibly matches TRBD1 or TRBD2 (5 bases each). The J call may be wrong; the DNA end is better matched by TRBJ2-7. The CDR3 runs to 16 residues. Germline CDR1 is SGHTA and CDR2 is FQGNSA. CDR3 in DNA: TGTGCCAGCAGCCCTCCGGGGCTAGCCTCCTACAATGAGCAGTACTTC. The encoded protein is CASSPPGLASYNEQYF.

This clonotype was seen only a few times. J is TRBJ2-1 and V is TRBV20-1; TRBD1 is a possible D gene (6 bases). Germline V CDR1 and CDR2: DFQATT, SNEGSKA (reference sequence). CDR3 length: 14 amino acids. Trimming shortened V by 6 bases and J by 3 bases, and 15 bases separated the two germline ends. CDR3 loop: CSAEGGLGYNEQFF. DNA for the CDR3: TGCAGTGCCGAAGGGGGTCTGGGCTACAATGAGCAGTTCTTC.

This chain joins TRBV6-5 and TRBJ1-1; no clear D. Looked up from germline, CDR1 is MNHEY and CDR2 is SVGAGI. This CDR3 has 11 amino acids. The germline V and J ends were trimmed by 2 bases and 11 bases, with 9 bases remaining between them. In DNA, the CDR3 is TGTGCCAGCAGTTACCGGGGTAGGGCTTTCTTT. It is translated as CASSYRGRAFF.

V and J are TRBV7-2 and TRBJ1-3, with a tentative D call TRBD1 (5 bases). V was pared by 5 bases and J by 0 bases, with 17 bases between. In germline, CDR1 is SGHTA, CDR2 FQGNSA. This CDR3 is 17 amino acids long. The CDR3 DNA reads as TGTGCCAGCAGCGTAGTCACTTACAGGAGCTCTGGAAACACCATATATTTT. This translates into CASSVVTYRSSGNTIYF. Looking up the rest from reference TRBV7-2 and TRBJ1-3 gives the full variable domain: GAGVSQSPSNKVTEKGKDVELRCDPISGHTALYWYRQSLGQGLEFLIYFQGNSAPDKSGLPSDRFSAERTGGSVSTLTIQRTQQEDSAVYLCASSVVTYRSSGNTIYFGEGSWLTVV.

This chain links TRBV27 with TRBJ2-4; 9 nucleotides align to TRBD1. The CDR3 contains 15 residues. Trimming removed 6 bases from V and 3 bases from J; junction bases left unmatched: 6. Germline assignment: CDR1 MNHEY and CDR2 SMNVEV (reference sequence). The CDR3 here is CASRGTGPHKNIQYF. The CDR3 DNA follows: TGTGCCAGCAGGGGGACAGGGCCCCACAAAAACATTCAGTACTTC.

The rearrangement links TRBV7-2 to TRBJ1-6, with D unclear. V lost 1 base to trimming and J lost 2 bases, with 9 bases between them. From germline, CDR1 is SGHTA and CDR2 FQGNSA. The CDR3 has 16 residues. The CDR3 DNA is TGTGCCAGCAGCTTAGAGTGGCAGCCCTATAATTCACCCCTCCACTTT. Its translation is CASSLEWQPYNSPLHF.

This rearrangement joins TRBV6-5 to TRBJ1-2; D possibly corresponds to TRBD1 (6 bases). V shed 5 bases and J shed 3 bases, with 13 bases lying between them. Per germline, CDR1 MNHEY and CDR2 SVGAGI. CDR3 length: 14 amino acids. The CDR3 sequence is CASSPDTGYYGYTF. The CDR3 nucleotides are TGTGCCAGCAGTCCAGATACAGGGTACTATGGCTACACCTTC.

The CDR3 sequence is CSAAQGQGRETQYF. In DNA, the CDR3 is TGCAGTGCTGCCCAGGGACAGGGCAGAGAGACCCAGTACTTC. The chain couples TRBV20-1 to TRBJ2-7; TRBD1 matches 9 bases. The J call could be wrong; TRBJ2-5 is a better fit for the DNA end. CDR3 length equals 14 residues. CDR1 is DFQATT, CDR2 SNEGSKA, per germline (reference sequence).

The rearrangement uses TRBV10-3 and TRBJ2-7; 10 nucleotides agree with TRBD1. Trimming at V came to 0 bases and at J to 1 base, leaving 3 bases not matched to a gene. The CDR3 contains 16 residues. Per germline, CDR1 ENHRY and CDR2 SYGVKD. The CDR3 protein is CAISESGTGVSYEQYF. CDR3 sequence (DNA): TGTGCCATCAGTGAGTCAGGGACAGGGGTTTCCTACGAGCAGTACTTC.

The chain recombines TRBV2 with TRBJ1-6; 10 nucleotides agree with TRBD1. The CDR3 is made up of 15 amino acids. V shed 4 bases, J shed 5 bases, and the junction held 2 bases outside the gene matches. Per germline, CDR1 SNHLY and CDR2 FYNNEI. In DNA form, the CDR3 reads TGTGCCAGCAGTGTCGGGACAGGGGATAATTCACCCCTCCACTTT. This codes for CASSVGTGDNSPLHF.

V is TRBV19 and J is TRBJ1-2; D is undetermined. The CDR3 is 13 amino acids. V lost 3 bases to trimming and J lost 3 bases, with 8 bases between them. Germline CDR1 and CDR2: LNHDA and SQIVND (reference sequence). The CDR3 region has the DNA TGTGCCAGTAGTATTAGTGCTTACTATGGCTACACCTTC. Translated: CASSISAYYGYTF.

There are a few counts of this clonotype. CDR3 DNA sequence: TGTGCCAGCAGAGCTGGACAGGGGCTAATTTGGGAAAAACTGTTTTTT. This gives the protein CASRAGQGLIWEKLFF. This chain uses TRBV2 with TRBJ1-4; 9 bases agree with TRBD1. The J segment lost 8 bases and the V segment lost 6 bases, leaving 13 bases of the junction unmatched. This CDR3 has 16 amino acids. Per germline, CDR1 SNHLY and CDR2 FYNNEI.

This clonotype has only a few counts. As DNA, the CDR3 is TGTGCCAGTGGAGACGAAAGCCCTGGCTACACCTTC. Translated, it gives CASGDESPGYTF. This chain links TRBV4-2 with TRBJ1-2; D is ambiguous. In germline, CDR1 is LGHNA, CDR2 YNFKEQ. This CDR3 has 12 residues. Trimming shortened V by 9 bases and J by 7 bases, and 15 bases separated the two germline ends.

A remark on this clonotype: A read error likely explains this, since a far larger clone differs by one base. The chain combines TRBV28 with TRBJ2-1; D uncertain. This CDR3 spans 10 amino acids. Germline V gene lookup returns CDR1 MDHEN and CDR2 SYDVKM. CDR3 in DNA: TGTGCCAGCAGTTTCAATCAGCAGTTCTTC. Protein sequence: CASSFNQQFF.

This chain uses TRBV14 with TRBJ2-1, with unresolved D. Near its end, the DNA agrees better with TRBJ2-7, so the J call may be wrong. The CDR3 extends over 16 amino acids. Germline CDR1 SGHDN, CDR2 FVKESK. The CDR3 reads CASSQRSQLLYNEQYF. DNA of the CDR3: TGTGCCAGCAGCCAACGTAGCCAGCTACTATACAATGAGCAGTACTTC.

The chain links TRBV18 to TRBJ2-1, with TRBD2 matching over 8 bases. This CDR3 is 15 amino acids long. V lost 3 bases, J lost 6 bases, and 7 bases stayed unmatched. CDR1 and CDR2 (germline): KGHSH, LQKENI. The DNA of the CDR3 is TGTGCCAGCTCACCCTCAGCGGGAGCCATCAATGAGCAGTTCTTC. It codes for CASSPSAGAINEQFF. Full variable domain (rest looked up from reference TRBV18 and TRBJ2-1): NAGVMQNPRHLVRRRGQEARLRCSPMKGHSHVYWYRQLPEEGLKFMVYLQKENIIDESGMPKERFSAEFPKEGPSILRIQQVVRGDSAAYFCASSPSAGAINEQFFGPGTRLTVL.

This clonotype came up a few times. V and J are TRBV4-2 and TRBJ2-3; D perhaps matches TRBD1 (9 bases). V lost 1 base and J 2 bases, leaving 25 bases between the germline ends. Germline V gene data show CDR1 as LGHNA and CDR2 as YNFKEQ. The CDR3 has 20 residues. CDR3 nucleotides: TGTGCCAGCAGCCAAGGGACAGGGGTTTGGGGCGGGAGGAACACAGATACGCAGTATTTT. Amino acid sequence: CASSQGTGVWGGRNTDTQYF.

This chain uses TRBV2 with TRBJ2-3, with TRBD2 matching 11 bases. Germline V gives CDR1 SNHLY, CDR2 FYNNEI. With V trimmed by 6 bases and J by 2 bases, 4 bases remained unmatched. This CDR3 region has 15 residues. The CDR3 region is CASRRLAGITDTQYF. CDR3 sequence (DNA): TGTGCCAGCAGAAGACTAGCGGGAATCACAGATACGCAGTATTTT.

The sample holds a few counts of this clonotype. V and J are TRBV27 and TRBJ2-7; D is ambiguous. The CDR3 covers 15 residues. Germline assignment: CDR1 MNHEY and CDR2 SMNVEV (reference sequence). V was trimmed by 8 bases and J by 4 bases, leaving 21 bases between them. The chain's CDR3 is CASRSLPQAYYEQYF. The CDR3, as DNA: TGTGCCAGCCGGTCGCTACCTCAGGCCTATTACGAGCAGTACTTC.

The chain combines TRBV7-2 with TRBJ2-1, with TRBD2 identical over 16 bases. V lost 0 bases and J lost 2; bases outside the gene matches: 4. This CDR3 has 19 residues. Germline V gene lookup returns CDR1 SGHTA and CDR2 FQGNSA. The CDR3 loop is CASSLAGLAGGRPYNEQFF. The CDR3 region has the DNA TGTGCCAGCAGCTTAGCGGGACTAGCGGGAGGGCGACCCTACAATGAGCAGTTCTTC. The variable domain in full, with the rest retrieved from reference TRBV7-2 and TRBJ2-1, is GAGVSQSPSNKVTEKGKDVELRCDPISGHTALYWYRQSLGQGLEFLIYFQGNSAPDKSGLPSDRFSAERTGGSVSTLTIQRTQQEDSAVYLCASSLAGLAGGRPYNEQFFGPGTRLTVL.

J is TRBJ1-2 and V is TRBV5-6; TRBD1 matches 11 bases. The V gene end was trimmed by 4 bases and the J gene end by 8 bases; junction bases not matched to a gene: 7. CDR3 length: 14 amino acids. Germline CDR1 is SGHDT and CDR2 is YYEEEE. CDR3 amino acids: CASSRRTGGKGYTF. CDR3 bases: TGTGCCAGCAGCCGAAGGACAGGGGGCAAAGGCTACACCTTC. Together with reference TRBV5-6 and TRBJ1-2, the CDR3 gives the full variable domain: DAGVTQSPTHLIKTRGQQVTLRCSPKSGHDTVSWYQQALGQGPQFIFQYYEEEERQRGNFPDRFSGHQFPNYSSELNVNALLLGDSALYLCASSRRTGGKGYTFGSGTRLTVV.

This clonotype was seen once. The chain employs TRBV19 and TRBJ2-2, with 10 bases that match TRBD2. Germline CDR1 LNHDA, CDR2 SQIVND (reference sequence). This CDR3 spans 18 amino acids. V trimming: 9 bases; J trimming: 1 base; junction bases outside the gene matches: 14. CDR3 coding DNA: TGTGCCAGCGGGCCGCGGCGGGGACTAGCGATGAACACCGGGGAGCTGTTTTTT. Protein product: CASGPRRGLAMNTGELFF. Variable domain in full (rest from reference TRBV19 and TRBJ2-2): DGGITQSPKYLFRKEGQNVTLSCEQNLNHDAMYWYRQDPGQGLRLIYYSQIVNDFQKGDIAEGYSVSREKKESFPLTVTSAQKNPTAFYLCASGPRRGLAMNTGELFFGEGSRLTVL.

V gene TRBV28 combines with J gene TRBJ2-7; D remains unclear. The V and J ends lost 2 bases and 3 bases respectively, with 11 bases between them. CDR3 length equals 14 residues. Germline assignment: CDR1 MDHEN and CDR2 SYDVKM. The CDR3 DNA is TGTGCCAGCAGTTTAAAATCTAGAAGCTACGAGCAGTACTTC. Encoded protein: CASSLKSRSYEQYF.

This chain joins TRBV7-2 and TRBJ1-6; D is perhaps TRBD1 (6 bases). The CDR3 length is 16 residues. Trimming removed 3 bases at V and 6 bases at J, with 15 bases between. From germline, CDR1 is SGHTA and CDR2 FQGNSA. The CDR3 here is CASSLEWGAGNSPLHF. CDR3 DNA: TGTGCCAGCAGCTTGGAATGGGGGGCTGGTAATTCACCCCTCCACTTT.

The chain recombines TRBV11-2 with TRBJ2-1; D remains unclear. Trimming took off 5 bases at V and 3 bases at J, with 17 bases between the two ends. Germline V gene data show CDR1 as SGHAT and CDR2 as FQNNGV. This CDR3 has 16 residues. CDR3 in DNA: TGTGCCAGCAGCCCCCCGGGCCTAGGCAACTACAATGAGCAGTTCTTC. It codes for CASSPPGLGNYNEQFF.

V gene TRBV18 combines with J gene TRBJ1-6; D perhaps matches TRBD1 (5 bases). V shed 2 bases and J shed 4 bases, with 12 bases lying between them. The CDR3 spans 16 residues. Germline lookup yields CDR1 KGHSH and CDR2 LQKENI. The CDR3 loop reads CASSPVGAPYNSPLHF. Here the CDR3 DNA reads TGTGCCAGCTCACCAGTTGGGGCTCCTTATAATTCACCCCTCCACTTT. Full variable domain (rest looked up from reference TRBV18 and TRBJ1-6): NAGVMQNPRHLVRRRGQEARLRCSPMKGHSHVYWYRQLPEEGLKFMVYLQKENIIDESGMPKERFSAEFPKEGPSILRIQQVVRGDSAAYFCASSPVGAPYNSPLHFGNGTRLTVT.